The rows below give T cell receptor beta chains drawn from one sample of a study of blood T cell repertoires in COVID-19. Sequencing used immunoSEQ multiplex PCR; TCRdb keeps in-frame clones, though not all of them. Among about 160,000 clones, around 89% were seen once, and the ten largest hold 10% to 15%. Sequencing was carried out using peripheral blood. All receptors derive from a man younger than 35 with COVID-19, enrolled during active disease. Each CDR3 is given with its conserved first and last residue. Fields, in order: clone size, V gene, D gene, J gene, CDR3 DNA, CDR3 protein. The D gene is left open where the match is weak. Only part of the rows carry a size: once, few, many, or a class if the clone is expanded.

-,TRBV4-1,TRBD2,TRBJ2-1,TGCGCCAGCAGCCAAGATGCCACCGGGGGTAGCGGGAGTTTAGGAGAGCAGTTCTTC,CASSQDATGGSGSLGEQFF
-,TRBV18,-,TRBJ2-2,TGTGCCAGCTCACTTCAGGGCGCCACCGGGGAGCTGTTTTTT,CASSLQGATGELFF
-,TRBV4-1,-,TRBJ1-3,TGCGCCAGCAGCCCCTTGGGGGGGGGCTCTGGAAACACCATATATTTT,CASSPLGGGSGNTIYF
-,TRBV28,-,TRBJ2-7,TGTGCCAGCATCACCGTGGGGGGAGCCTCCTACGAGCAGTACTTC,CASITVGGASYEQYF
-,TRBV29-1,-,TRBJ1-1,TGCAGCGTGCGGGGGCAGCGAATGAACACTGAAGCTTTCTTT,CSVRGQRMNTEAFF
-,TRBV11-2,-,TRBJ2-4,TGTGCCAGCAGCTTAACAGCGGCAGACCAGTACTTC,CASSLTAADQYF
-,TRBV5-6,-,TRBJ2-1,TGTGCCAGCAGCTTGGGCCCAGACAATGAGCAGTTCTTC,CASSLGPDNEQFF
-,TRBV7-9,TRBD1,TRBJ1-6,TGTGCCAGCAGCCTCCGGGACAGCTATAATTCACCCCTCCACTTT,CASSLRDSYNSPLHF
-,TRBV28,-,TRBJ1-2,TGTGCCAGCAGTACCCCCAGCAGGGTCGGAGGCTACACCTTC,CASSTPSRVGGYTF
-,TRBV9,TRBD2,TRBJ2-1,TGTGCCAGCACCCCAAGGGCTAGCGGGAGGTCCGACAATGAGCAGTTCTTC,CASTPRASGRSDNEQFF
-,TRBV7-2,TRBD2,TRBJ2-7,TGTGCCAGCACCCTTGGACTAGGGTCCTACGAGCAGTACTTC,CASTLGLGSYEQYF
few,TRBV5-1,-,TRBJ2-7,TGCGCCAGCAGCTTACAGGGATTGTACGAGCAGTACTTC,CASSLQGLYEQYF
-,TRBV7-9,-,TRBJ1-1,TGTGCCAGCAGCTTACCCCTGGAACAGGACACGAACACTGAAGCTTTCTTT,CASSLPLEQDTNTEAFF